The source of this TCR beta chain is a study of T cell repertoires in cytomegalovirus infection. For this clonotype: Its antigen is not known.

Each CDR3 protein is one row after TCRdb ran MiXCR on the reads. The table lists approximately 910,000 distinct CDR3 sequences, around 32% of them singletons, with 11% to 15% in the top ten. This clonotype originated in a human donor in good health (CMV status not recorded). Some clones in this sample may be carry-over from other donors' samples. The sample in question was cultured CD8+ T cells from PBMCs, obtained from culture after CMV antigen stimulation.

CDR3: CASSLAAGAGTDEAFF. The CDR3 region has the DNA TGTGCCAGCAGCTTGGCGGCGGGGGCAGGTACTGATGAAGCTTTCTTT. The V and J genes are TRBV5-6 and TRBJ1-1; the D gene is possibly TRBD1 (6 bases). Germline V gene sequence: CDR1 SGHDT, CDR2 YYEEEE. This CDR3 has 16 amino acids. The ends were cut back, 0 bases at V and 7 bases at J, with 19 bases in the middle. Combining the CDR3 with reference TRBV5-6 and TRBJ1-1 gives the whole variable domain DAGVTQSPTHLIKTRGQQVTLRCSPKSGHDTVSWYQQALGQGPQFIFQYYEEEERQRGNFPDRFSGHQFPNYSSELNVNALLLGDSALYLCASSLAAGAGTDEAFFGQGTRLTVV.